This note documents a single TCR beta chain sequence. These data originate in a study of blood T cell repertoires in COVID-19. In the authors' workflow: Amplified reference gene primers provided the basis for estimating nucleated cell counts. The method was immunoSEQ multiplex PCR; TCRdb's version includes in-frame clones alone and lacks a portion of them. V, J and clone size are taken as reported in that table, and D and trimming were inferred from the DNA itself. The sample lists roughly 300,000 clones, around 88% occurring once. V lost 3 bases to trimming and J lost 1 base, with 10 bases between them. The CDR3 contains 15 residues. Germline V gene lookup returns CDR1 MNHNS and CDR2 SASEGT.

The clonotype originates from a woman in her forties or fifties with acute or convalescent COVID-19. Sequenced input: peripheral blood. The rearrangement links TRBV6-1 to TRBJ1-3; no definite D call. CDR3 nucleotide sequence: TGTGCCAGCAGTGAGTCGGGGTTTTCTGGAAACACCATATATTTT. It encodes CASSESGFSGNTIYF.